These T cell receptor beta chains were read from a single sample in a study of T cell responses to AZD1222 COVID-19 vaccine. The protocol was immunoSEQ multiplex PCR, while the TCRdb copy is restricted to in-frame clones and leaves out a portion. In the table there are 150,000 to 200,000 clones, about 89% of which are singletons. Sequencing was performed on peripheral blood, taken 28 days after the second AZD1222 dose. The receptors stem from an adult who received the AZD1222 COVID-19 vaccine. Both conserved end residues are part of each CDR3. The D gene is left open where the match is weak. Clone size is not always given. Where it is, it says once, few, many or a class for expanded clones.

D gene	J gene	clone size	V gene	CDR3 protein	CDR3 DNA
TRBD1	TRBJ2-7	NA	TRBV18	CASHKDRGPREQYF	TGTGCCAGCCACAAGGACAGGGGCCCTCGGGAGCAGTACTTC
TRBD1	TRBJ1-6	NA	TRBV6-1	CASSDGQAYNSPLHF	TGTGCCAGCAGTGATGGACAGGCTTATAATTCACCCCTCCACTTT
TRBD1	TRBJ2-7	NA	TRBV27	CASSLQGVLGEQYF	TGTGCCAGCAGTTTACAGGGGGTTCTTGGAGAGCAGTACTTC
NA	TRBJ1-1	NA	TRBV27	CARTRANTEAFF	TGTGCCAGAACCCGGGCGAACACTGAAGCTTTCTTT
NA	TRBJ1-2	NA	TRBV27	CASRVGFWGYTF	TGTGCCAGCAGGGTTGGGTTTTGGGGCTACACCTTC
NA	TRBJ2-1	NA	TRBV5-1	CASSWGRGEGEQFF	TGCGCCAGCAGCTGGGGCAGGGGGGAGGGTGAGCAGTTCTTC
TRBD1	TRBJ1-3	once	TRBV6-5	CASSWLGQVSGNTIYF	TGTGCCAGCAGTTGGCTTGGACAGGTCTCTGGAAACACCATATATTTT
TRBD2	TRBJ2-3	NA	TRBV6-2/TRBV6-3	CASSGLAVTDTQYF	TGTGCCAGCAGTGGGCTAGCGGTCACAGATACGCAGTATTTT
TRBD1	TRBJ1-5	NA	TRBV28	CASRPSDRGSNQPQHF	TGTGCCAGCAGGCCCTCGGACAGGGGGAGCAATCAGCCCCAGCATTTT
NA	TRBJ1-2	NA	TRBV20-1	CSARATGGYTF	TGCAGTGCTAGAGCGACAGGAGGCTACACCTTC
NA	TRBJ2-2	NA	TRBV6-6	CASSYSTGELFF	TGTGCCAGCAGTTACAGTACCGGGGAGCTGTTTTTT
TRBD1	TRBJ2-3	once	TRBV7-2	CASSLAEAGGLDTQYF	TGTGCCAGCAGCTTAGCGGAGGCAGGGGGTTTAGATACGCAGTATTTT
NA	TRBJ2-7	NA	TRBV27	CASSLSQSVHEQYF	TGTGCCAGCAGTTTATCCCAATCCGTCCACGAGCAGTACTTC
NA	TRBJ2-3	once	TRBV6-5	CASSYGGTFTDTQYF	TGTGCCAGCAGTTACGGGGGGACTTTCACAGATACGCAGTATTTT
NA	TRBJ2-2	NA	TRBV7-9	CASSLQGSANTGELFF	TGTGCCAGCAGCCTACAGGGTTCCGCAAACACCGGGGAGCTGTTTTTT
NA	TRBJ1-3	NA	TRBV3-1/TRBV3-2	CASSQESSGNTIYF	TGTGCCAGCAGCCAAGAAAGCTCTGGAAACACCATATATTTT
NA	TRBJ2-7	NA	TRBV19	CASSAGTGFYEQYF	TGTGCCAGTAGTGCCGGAACAGGGTTCTACGAGCAGTACTTC
NA	TRBJ1-5	NA	TRBV4-1	CASSQEGREGQPQHF	TGCGCCAGCAGCCAAGAAGGCAGGGAAGGGCAGCCCCAGCATTTT
NA	TRBJ2-3	NA	TRBV5-1	CASSSRVGREDTQYF	TGCGCCAGCAGCTCCCGCGTGGGCCGGGAAGATACGCAGTATTTT
NA	TRBJ2-7	NA	TRBV28	CASSPSGRSGEQYF	TGTGCCAGCAGTCCCTCCGGCAGGTCGGGGGAGCAGTACTTC
NA	TRBJ2-1	NA	TRBV7-8	CASSLGQILKKSSYNEQFF	TGTGCCAGCAGCTTAGGACAGATTCTGAAAAAAAGCTCCTACAATGAGCAGTTCTTC
NA	TRBJ1-5	many	TRBV5-1	CASSSVGGDQPQHF	TGCGCCAGCAGTTCTGTAGGAGGCGATCAGCCCCAGCATTTT
NA	TRBJ2-7	NA	TRBV4-1	CASSQGRDEQYF	TGCGCCAGCAGCCAGGGCCGCGACGAGCAGTACTTC
TRBD2	TRBJ2-7	NA	TRBV10-2	CASSRTSGRAEQYF	TGCGCCAGCAGTCGAACTAGCGGGAGGGCCGAGCAGTACTTC